The rows below give T cell receptor beta chains drawn from one sample of a study of blood T cell repertoires in COVID-19. This table comes from immunoSEQ multiplex PCR, and its TCRdb copy is limited to in-frame clones, with some not included. The sample contains 100,000 to 150,000 clones, about three quarters of which appear only once. Specimen: peripheral blood. These receptors came from an older woman with acute or convalescent COVID-19. CDR3s include the opening cysteine and the closing phenylalanine or tryptophan. A D gene is named only where the DNA matches it firmly. Expanded clones get a size class; other rows say once, few or many, or leave the size out.

clone_size	v_call	j_call	d_call	cdr3_nt	cdr3_aa
few	TRBV25-1	TRBJ1-2	TRBD1	TGTGCCAGCAGTCCTCGTACCACACAGGGGGCAAAAGGCTACACCTTC	CASSPRTTQGAKGYTF
NA	TRBV29-1	TRBJ2-1	NA	TGCAGCGTTGACGGGGAGCCGGGCTCCTACAATGAGCAGTTCTTC	CSVDGEPGSYNEQFF
NA	TRBV6-1	TRBJ1-6	TRBD1	TGTGCCAGCAGTGAAATGGGACAGCCTAATTCACCCCTCCACTTT	CASSEMGQPNSPLHF
few	TRBV27	TRBJ2-7	TRBD2	TGTGCCAGCACGGGAAGCGGGAGTGGCTCGGACGAGCAGTACTTC	CASTGSGSGSDEQYF
few	TRBV5-6	TRBJ1-3	NA	TGTGCCAGCAGCTTGGGTCTTACGGGTCTTGGTGGAAACACCATATATTTT	CASSLGLTGLGGNTIYF
NA	TRBV3-1/TRBV3-2	TRBJ2-6	NA	TGTGCCAGCAGCCAAGCAGGGGCTGGGGCCAACGTCCTGACTTTC	CASSQAGAGANVLTF
NA	TRBV4-1	TRBJ1-3	TRBD1	TGCGCCAGCAGCCTTAGCGGACAGGGGGCCCTTCCAGGGTCTGGAAACACCATATATTTT	CASSLSGQGALPGSGNTIYF
NA	TRBV27	TRBJ2-1	TRBD2	TGTGCCAGCAGTCACCTGACTAGCGGGAGCTCCAATGAGCAGTTCTTC	CASSHLTSGSSNEQFF
NA	TRBV5-1	TRBJ1-4	TRBD1	TGCGCCAGCAGCTTGGAAGGACAGGGACATGAAAAACTGTTTTTT	CASSLEGQGHEKLFF
NA	TRBV11-3	TRBJ2-6	TRBD1	TGTGCCAGCAGCCCAGGACAGGGGAAGTCTGGGGCCAACGTCCTGACTTTC	CASSPGQGKSGANVLTF
NA	TRBV5-1	TRBJ1-1	TRBD1	TGCGCCAGCAGCCCCCCGGGACAGATGGGTTCTGAAGCTTTCTTT	CASSPPGQMGSEAFF
once	TRBV18	TRBJ2-2	TRBD1	TGTGCCAGCTCACCTAGACAGGGAAACACCGGGGAGCTGTTTTTT	CASSPRQGNTGELFF
NA	TRBV5-1	TRBJ2-3	NA	TGCGCCAGCAGCCAGGGATCCTCGGCAGATACGCAGTATTTT	CASSQGSSADTQYF
NA	TRBV19	TRBJ2-7	TRBD1	TGTGCCAGTAGTCCCGGGACAGGGAACCTACGGCAGTACTTC	CASSPGTGNLRQYF
NA	TRBV20-1	TRBJ2-7	TRBD1	TGCAGTGCTCGACAGGGCCACGAGCAGTACTTC	CSARQGHEQYF
many	TRBV6-5	TRBJ2-5	NA	TGTGCCAGCAAGGGAGGGGGGTTAGAGACCCAGTACTTC	CASKGGGLETQYF
NA	TRBV28	TRBJ1-1	NA	TGTGCCAGCAGAGGACAGCTTTACACTGAAGCTTTCTTT	CASRGQLYTEAFF
few	TRBV3-1/TRBV3-2	TRBJ1-1	NA	TGTGCCAGCAGGAGAGAGGGGGTATCTGAAGCTTTCTTT	CASRREGVSEAFF
NA	TRBV28	TRBJ2-5	TRBD2	TGTGCCAGCACCAAGGAGGGACTAAGTCAGACCCAGTACTTC	CASTKEGLSQTQYF
NA	TRBV2	TRBJ1-1	NA	TGTGCCAGCAGTGGGTATGGGGGCCTCGAAGCTTTCTTT	CASSGYGGLEAFF
NA	TRBV5-1	TRBJ1-2	NA	TGCGCCAGCAGCAGACAGTCTCAAGAAGAGAAAGATGGCTACACCTTC	CASSRQSQEEKDGYTF
few	TRBV9	TRBJ1-3	NA	TGTGCCAGCAGCAATCGGGAGGGGTTCGACACCATATATTTT	CASSNREGFDTIYF
NA	TRBV6-5	TRBJ2-3	TRBD2	TGTGCCAGCAGTTCATTAGCGGGAGGGGTCACAGATACGCAGTATTTT	CASSSLAGGVTDTQYF
NA	TRBV7-9	TRBJ2-1	NA	TGTGCCAGCAGCTTAGGGGCCGAAAAGAACAATGAGCAGTTCTTC	CASSLGAEKNNEQFF
once	TRBV24-1	TRBJ2-5	TRBD2	TGTGCCACCAGTGAGGTTAGCGGGATGTTTCAGACCCAGTACTTC	CATSEVSGMFQTQYF
NA	TRBV5-6	TRBJ1-3	TRBD1	TGTGCCAGCAGCGCGGACAGGTTAACCTCTGGAAACACCATATATTTT	CASSADRLTSGNTIYF
NA	TRBV5-4	TRBJ1-2	TRBD1	TGTGCCAGCAGCTTTAGCGCGGGACAGGCCTTCTATGGCTACACCTTC	CASSFSAGQAFYGYTF
few	TRBV14	TRBJ1-4	NA	TGTGCCAGCAGCCAGGGGGCCATCGAAAAACTGTTTTTT	CASSQGAIEKLFF
NA	TRBV7-2	TRBJ2-3	NA	TGTGCCAGCAGCCCCTTCACAGATACGCAGTATTTT	CASSPFTDTQYF
NA	TRBV7-9	TRBJ2-7	NA	TGTGCCAGCAGCTCCCTAGTCGGGACCTACGAGCAGTACTTC	CASSSLVGTYEQYF
NA	TRBV19	TRBJ1-6	NA	TGTGCCAGTAGTATCGGTAATTCACCCCTCCACTTT	CASSIGNSPLHF
NA	TRBV11-3	TRBJ1-6	NA	TGTGCCAGCAGCTTAGGGCCCCGTTCACCCCTCCACTTT	CASSLGPRSPLHF
NA	TRBV5-4	TRBJ2-2	TRBD2	TGTGCCAGCAGCCGTAGCGGGCGGAACACCGGGGAGCTGTTTTTT	CASSRSGRNTGELFF
NA	TRBV6-5	TRBJ2-7	TRBD2	TGTGCCAGCAGTTATACAGCTAGCGGAATATACGAGCAGTACTTC	CASSYTASGIYEQYF
few	TRBV6-6	TRBJ1-5	NA	TGTGCCAGCAGTTTTAATCAGTACAATCAGCCCCAGCATTTT	CASSFNQYNQPQHF